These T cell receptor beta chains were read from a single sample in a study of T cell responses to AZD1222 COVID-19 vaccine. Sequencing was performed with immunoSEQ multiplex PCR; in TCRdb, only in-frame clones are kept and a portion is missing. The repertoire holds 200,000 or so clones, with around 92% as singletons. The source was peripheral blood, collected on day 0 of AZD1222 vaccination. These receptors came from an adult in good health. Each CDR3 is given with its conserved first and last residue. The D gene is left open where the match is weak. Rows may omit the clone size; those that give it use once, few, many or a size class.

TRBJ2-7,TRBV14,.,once,CASSLLGAASYEQYF,TGTGCCAGCAGCCTCCTAGGGGCCGCATCCTACGAGCAGTACTTC
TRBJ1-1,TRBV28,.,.,CASSLGQTNTEAFF,TGTGCCAGCAGTTTAGGACAGACGAACACTGAAGCTTTCTTT
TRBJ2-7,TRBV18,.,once,CASSPPGSYEQYF,TGTGCCAGCTCACCTCCCGGAAGCTACGAGCAGTACTTC
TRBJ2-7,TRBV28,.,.,CASSWGYYYEQYF,TGTGCCAGCAGTTGGGGATATTACTACGAGCAGTACTTC
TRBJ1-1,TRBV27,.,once,CASTKDGMNTEAFF,TGTGCCAGCACCAAAGATGGAATGAACACTGAAGCTTTCTTT
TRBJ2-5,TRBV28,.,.,CASMGLTKETQYF,TGTGCCAGCATGGGGTTAACCAAAGAGACCCAGTACTTC
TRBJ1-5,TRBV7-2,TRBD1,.,CASSLGQGMGQPQHF,TGTGCCAGCAGCTTGGGACAGGGAATGGGTCAGCCCCAGCATTTT
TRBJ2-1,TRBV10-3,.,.,CAIAGPNEQFF,TGTGCCATCGCCGGACCCAATGAGCAGTTCTTC
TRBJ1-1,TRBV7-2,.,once,CASSIKGNTEAFF,TGTGCCAGCAGCATAAAGGGGAACACTGAAGCTTTCTTT
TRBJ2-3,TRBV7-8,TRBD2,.,CASRKLAGGNTDTQYF,TGTGCCAGCAGAAAACTAGCGGGAGGGAACACAGATACGCAGTATTTT
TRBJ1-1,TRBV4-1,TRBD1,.,CASSPLGQGAVNTEAFF,TGCGCCAGCAGCCCCTTGGGGCAGGGGGCAGTAAACACTGAAGCTTTCTTT
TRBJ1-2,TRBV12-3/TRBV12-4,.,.,CASSLGRGLGYTF,TGTGCCAGCAGTTTGGGGAGGGGTCTAGGCTACACCTTC
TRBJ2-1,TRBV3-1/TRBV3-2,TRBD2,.,CASSQDRLAVNEQFF,TGTGCCAGCAGCCAAGATCGACTAGCAGTAAATGAGCAGTTCTTC
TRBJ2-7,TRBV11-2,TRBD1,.,CASSLDRGSSYEQYF,TGTGCCAGCAGCCTTGACAGGGGGAGCTCCTACGAGCAGTACTTC
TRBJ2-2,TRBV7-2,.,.,CASRLRGTGELFF,TGTGCCAGCAGGTTAAGGGGCACCGGGGAGCTGTTTTTT
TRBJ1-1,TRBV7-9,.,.,CASDPGGMGVMNTEAFF,TGTGCCAGCGACCCTGGCGGGATGGGCGTGATGAACACTGAAGCTTTCTTT